This T cell receptor (beta chain) was recorded in a study of Ad26.COV2.S vaccination and SARS-CoV-2 variants (dated by TCRdb to the early 2020s). As for the study more broadly: Donors in the vaccine arm were drawn from COV1001, a multicentre, randomized, double-blind, placebo-controlled phase I-IIa trial testing Ad26.COV2.S in healthy adults. Ad26.COV2.S was given intramuscularly at 5x10^10 or 1x10^11 viral particles, as a single shot or as two shots 56 days apart. The specificity and breadth of SARS-CoV-2-reactive T cell receptors after Ad26.COV2.S vaccination were assessed by TCRbeta repertoire sequencing. A total of around 32 samples were included in the TCR-sequenced set, comprising approximately 20 Ad26.COV2.S vaccine recipients, 5 placebo recipients and 8 SARS-CoV-2 convalescent individuals. Trial participants were randomized into five groups of five, in which low-dose or high-dose Ad26.COV2.S was given once or twice, or placebo was given on both occasions. Investigators did not know the trial group allocation while performing experiments and assessing outcomes.

In the paper's terms, the treatment or condition label means: some 20 received Ad26.COV2.S at low or high dose, single or two shots; about 5 received placebo; per-sample allocation not given. Repertoires of vaccine and placebo recipients were sequenced from samples taken on day 63 after the first injection. In Cohort 1b, roughly 26 adults aged 18-55 years were enrolled at a single site in Boston, USA, between 29 July and 7 August 2020. Ad26.COV2.S consisted of a replication-incompetent adenovirus type 26 vector by which a prefusion-stabilized SARS-CoV-2 spike protein from the original Wuhan strain was expressed. The immunoSEQ Assay was used to sequence TCRbeta CDR3 regions. After extraction, genomic DNA underwent amplification by bias-controlled multiplex PCR, followed by high-throughput sequencing. In the source study's methods: To quantify the absolute abundance of every unique TCRbeta CDR3 region, sequences were collapsed and filtered. T cell fraction was estimated by normalization of TCRbeta template counts to usable DNA, with usable DNA being measured through amplification of reference genes present in all nucleated cells. Repertoire TCRs were annotated as SARS-CoV-2-specific when V gene, CDR3 amino acid sequence and J gene were exactly matched to a known reactive TCR set. The reference SARS-CoV-2 TCR set came from MIRA and was filtered for enrichment in COVID-19-positive ImmuneCODE repertoires, removing public or cross-reactive TCRs. Using the MIRA antigens, annotated TCRs were further analysed by specific ORF or by position within an ORF. Depth was the summed frequency of annotated unique rearrangements, while breadth was defined as annotated unique rearrangements over total unique productive rearrangements. Group comparisons of TCR breadth used two-sided Wilcoxon rank-sum tests. This immuneACCESS table, as held by TCRdb, lists in-frame sequences with V and J called but not all clones. Of the missing ones, under half trace to an unresolved V gene in checked studies; the others have no known cause. V and J calls and clone size are copied from that table; D and trimming were computed from the DNA. Recorded for this sample are about 350,000 clones; roughly nine tenths of them occurred a single time. The top ten clonotypes cover 6.4% of the sample.

On this clone: Its binding antigen is unknown. No base-level quality is on record; no much larger clone is a single base apart.

The investigation overall reported the following: Substantial breadth of spike-specific CD8+ and CD4+ T cell responses was reported after vaccination. According to the authors, total T cell responses may have been underestimated by the TCR breadth and depth analyses. Compared with placebo recipients, Ad26.COV2.S recipients showed higher spike-specific TCR breadth (P = 0.0014). Vaccine and placebo recipients had similar non-spike TCR breadth, a finding consistent with the vaccine containing only spike. Comparing responses between vaccine doses or regimens was not something the study was powered to do.

V loses 6 bases at its end and J loses 4 bases; junction bases beyond the gene matches: 6. As encoded in the germline V gene, CDR1 is MNHEY while CDR2 is SVGAGI. Reading from cysteine to phenylalanine, the CDR3 counts 14 amino acids. Here the CDR3 DNA is all that survives: 42 bases in frame from base 1. The sequence was obtained from a person between 18 and 59 years old who received the Ad26.COV2.S COVID-19 vaccine or a placebo. This specimen was peripheral blood, taken in a trial of Ad26.COV2.S vaccine versus placebo. This chain joins TRBV6-5 to TRBJ1-5; the central 7 bases match TRBD1. CDR3 reads: CASSEIQGNQPQHF. The sequenced DNA is TGTGCCAGCAGCGAGATACAGGGGAATCAGCCCCAGCATTTT.